The 23 T cell receptor beta chains presented below share a single source sample, sequenced in a study of T-cell memory formation after mild COVID-19. One entry per CDR3 protein, called by TCRdb with MiXCR from the 5' RACE reads. The sample has about 470,000 distinct CDR3 sequences; around 27% are singletons. Sequenced: PBMCs or a T cell subset sorted from them (not recorded which). Receptor source: an adult woman who had mild COVID-19 (a few samples of this study predate the infection). Cell type and time point are not known.

This clonotype was detected a few times. Here the CDR3 DNA reads TGTGCCAGCAGCTCCTCAGCCGGGACAGCCTACGAGCAGTACTTC. It is translated as CASSSSAGTAYEQYF. The V and J genes are TRBV7-2 and TRBJ2-7, with TRBD1 matching over 7 bases. Per the germline V gene, CDR1 is SGHTA and CDR2 is FQGNSA. V lost 4 bases, J lost 2 bases, and 8 bases stayed unmatched. The CDR3 is made up of 15 amino acids.

The chain employs TRBV15 and TRBJ2-7; D possibly uses TRBD1 or TRBD2 (5 bases each). Germline V lookup: CDR1 LNHNV, CDR2 YYDKDF (reference sequence). Deletions cut 0 bases from V and 3 bases from J, with 12 bases between. The CDR3 contains 15 residues. CDR3 amino acids: CATSRDRGRSYEQYF. CDR3 nucleotides: TGTGCCACCAGCAGAGATCGGGGCAGGAGCTACGAGCAGTACTTC.

This clonotype was observed a few times. The gene calls are TRBV4-2 and TRBJ2-5, with TRBD1 matching 9 bases. The CDR3 sequence is 15 residues long. J was trimmed by 5 bases and V by 4 bases; bases with no gene match: 8. CDR1 is LGHNA and CDR2 is YNFKEQ in the germline V gene. DNA for the CDR3: TGTGCCAGCAGCCCCAGGGACAGGGTTTCTGAGACCCAGTACTTC. Protein product: CASSPRDRVSETQYF.

This clonotype was observed a few times. This chain uses TRBV2 with TRBJ1-2; a weak D match, TRBD1 (6 bases). The V gene lost 8 bases and the J gene lost 4 bases, with 14 bases spanning the gap. CDR1 is SNHLY, CDR2 FYNNEI, per germline. The CDR3 sequence is 13 residues long. The CDR3: CASANDRRYGYTF. The CDR3 DNA sequence: TGTGCCAGCGCTAACGACAGGCGCTATGGCTACACCTTC.

The chain links TRBV6-5 to TRBJ1-6, with D maybe TRBD1 (6 bases). The CDR3 is made up of 15 amino acids. V dropped 7 bases and J dropped 8 bases, with 18 bases sitting between them. The germline CDR1 and CDR2 sequences are MNHEY and SVGAGI. The CDR3 nucleotides read TGTGCCAGCACCCCAAGCCTCGGGGGGCATTCACCCCTCCACTTT. Amino acids: CASTPSLGGHSPLHF.

This clonotype appeared a few times. The chain employs TRBV7-2 and TRBJ2-1; no firm D call. The CDR3 is made up of 12 amino acids. Trimming shortened V by 2 bases and J by 6 bases, and 5 bases separated the two germline ends. Germline CDR1 SGHTA, CDR2 FQGNSA. The CDR3 here is CASSLYGNEQFF. CDR3 nucleotides: TGTGCCAGCAGCTTATATGGCAATGAGCAGTTCTTC. Drawing the rest from reference TRBV7-2 and TRBJ2-1, the complete variable domain is GAGVSQSPSNKVTEKGKDVELRCDPISGHTALYWYRQSLGQGLEFLIYFQGNSAPDKSGLPSDRFSAERTGGSVSTLTIQRTQQEDSAVYLCASSLYGNEQFFGPGTRLTVL.

The CDR3 here is CASSSRGTPNTEAFF. The CDR3 DNA is TGTGCCAGCAGCTCCCGCGGCACCCCGAACACTGAAGCTTTCTTT. This chain links TRBV7-9 with TRBJ1-1; D not resolved. Germline V gives CDR1 SEHNR, CDR2 FQNEAQ (reference sequence). V gave up 4 bases and J gave up 1 base, with 13 bases separating them. CDR3 length: 15 amino acids.

This chain joins TRBV5-1 and TRBJ2-2; D might be TRBD2 (6 bases). This CDR3 is built from 11 residues. V shed 7 bases and J shed 5 bases, with 6 bases lying between them. Germline V gives CDR1 SGHRS, CDR2 YFSETQ. The CDR3 sequence is CASGLTGELFF. CDR3 sequence (DNA): TGCGCCAGCGGACTAACCGGGGAGCTGTTTTTT.

This clonotype has only a few counts. The chain carries TRBV7-9 and TRBJ2-7; TRBD1 matches at 7 bases. Germline CDR1 is SEHNR and CDR2 is FQNEAQ (reference sequence). The CDR3 totals 12 residues. V lost 5 bases, J lost 5 bases, and 3 bases stayed unmatched. The CDR3 loop reads CASSGQVNEQYF. DNA for the CDR3: TGTGCCAGCAGCGGACAGGTAAACGAGCAGTACTTC.

The chain recombines TRBV4-1 with TRBJ2-3; 7 bases align to TRBD1. Germline lookup yields CDR1 MGHRA and CDR2 YSYEKL. The CDR3 spans 15 residues. Germline trimming cut 8 bases from V and 2 bases from J; bases unmatched to any gene: 10. The CDR3 here is CASGQVLGDTDTQYF. The CDR3 region has the DNA TGCGCCAGCGGACAGGTATTAGGAGACACAGATACGCAGTATTTT.

This clonotype showed up just a few times. The chain combines TRBV9 with TRBJ2-5, with TRBD2 identical over 7 bases. The CDR3 contains 14 residues. Trimming removed 2 bases from V and 5 bases from J; junction bases left unmatched: 6. Per germline, CDR1 SGDLS and CDR2 YYNGEE. The CDR3 DNA reads TGTGCCAGCAGCGTCCGAGCGGGGAGGGAGACCCAGTACTTC. Translation: CASSVRAGRETQYF.

This clonotype was counted a few times. DNA of the CDR3: TGTGCCAGCAGACCGGGAGCCACAGATACGCAGTATTTT. This sequence encodes CASRPGATDTQYF. The chain combines TRBV12-3 or TRBV12-4 with TRBJ2-3, with TRBD2 as a possible D gene (6 bases). The CDR3 is 13 amino acids. V was pared by 6 bases and J by 2 bases, with 9 bases between.

This clonotype has only a few counts. CDR3: CASSQTGDEQYF. The CDR3 DNA reads TGTGCCAGCAGCCAGACAGGGGACGAGCAGTACTTC. V is TRBV7-9 and J is TRBJ2-7; 8 nucleotides line up with TRBD1. Germline CDR1 reads SEHNR; CDR2 reads FQNEAQ (reference sequence). The CDR3 extends over 12 amino acids. V trimming: 5 bases; J trimming: 5 bases; junction bases outside the gene matches: 2.

This clonotype was counted once. The chain's CDR3 is CASSLVGTGGVQPQHF. In nucleotides, the CDR3 is TGTGCCAGCAGCTTAGTTGGGACAGGGGGCGTACAGCCCCAGCATTTT. This rearrangement joins TRBV7-8 to TRBJ1-5, with 12 bases fitting TRBD1. Unmatched junction bases numbered 5, after V lost 1 base and J lost 7 bases. Germline V gene data show CDR1 as SGHVS and CDR2 as FQNEAQ. The CDR3 loop spans 16 amino acids.

In this sample, this clonotype turned up a few times. The CDR3 coding sequence is TGTGCCAGCAGGGGTTCAGAGACCCAGTACTTC. The encoded protein is CASRGSETQYF. This sequence joins TRBV12-3 or TRBV12-4 and TRBJ2-5; no definite D call. With 6 bases removed from V and 4 bases from J, the gap between germline ends came to 6 bases. CDR3 size: 11 residues.

This clonotype was observed a few times. This rearrangement joins TRBV29-1 to TRBJ2-5; 8 bases fit TRBD1. The germline CDR1 and CDR2 sequences are SQVTM and ANQGSEA. This CDR3 has 15 residues. Germline trimming cut 2 bases from V and 5 bases from J; bases unmatched to any gene: 10. CDR3 residues: CSVERNRGNSETQYF. CDR3 nucleotide sequence: TGCAGCGTTGAAAGGAACAGGGGGAACTCTGAGACCCAGTACTTC.

The sample holds many counts of this clonotype. The rearrangement links TRBV20-1 to TRBJ1-2, with D possibly TRBD1 on 6 matching bases. V was trimmed by 3 bases and J by 2 bases, leaving 28 bases between them. The CDR3 length is 19 residues. CDR1 is DFQATT, CDR2 SNEGSKA, per germline (reference sequence). CDR3 protein: CSASPATTRQHRDNYGYTF. In nucleotides, the CDR3 is TGCAGTGCTAGTCCAGCGACAACCCGACAACACAGGGACAACTATGGCTACACCTTC.

The chain links TRBV12-3 or TRBV12-4 to TRBJ2-3, with TRBD2 matching 7 bases. V lost 6 bases, J lost 0 bases, and 3 bases stayed unmatched. This CDR3 spans 14 amino acids. The CDR3 coding sequence is TGTGCCAGCAGGGCCGGGGGGAGCACAGATACGCAGTATTTT. Encoded protein: CASRAGGSTDTQYF.

V gene TRBV18 combines with J gene TRBJ2-5, with no clear D. V lost 6 bases and J 1 base, leaving 21 bases between the germline ends. Germline values: CDR1 KGHSH, CDR2 LQKENI. The CDR3 loop spans 17 amino acids. CDR3 nucleotides: TGTGCCAGCTCCGTCGCCAACACGGACCCCCTCCAAGAGACCCAGTACTTC. Translation gives CASSVANTDPLQETQYF. The full variable domain, its missing parts supplied by reference TRBV18 and TRBJ2-5, is NAGVMQNPRHLVRRRGQEARLRCSPMKGHSHVYWYRQLPEEGLKFMVYLQKENIIDESGMPKERFSAEFPKEGPSILRIQQVVRGDSAAYFCASSVANTDPLQETQYFGPGTRLLVL.

V and J are TRBV9 and TRBJ2-3; D possibly uses TRBD1 or TRBD2 (6 bases each). CDR3 length equals 15 residues. Germline V gene data show CDR1 as SGDLS and CDR2 as YYNGEE. V lost 7 bases, J lost 0 bases, and 15 bases lay in between. The DNA of the CDR3 is TGTGCCAGCCAGGAAGGGGGGTCTAGCACAGATACGCAGTATTTT. This encodes CASQEGGSSTDTQYF.

The sample holds a few counts of this clonotype. V gene TRBV4-2 combines with J gene TRBJ2-5, with TRBD2 matching over 8 bases. Germline values: CDR1 LGHNA, CDR2 YNFKEQ. J lost 5 bases, V lost 1 base, and 6 bases had no gene match. The CDR3 has 15 residues. The CDR3 nucleotides are TGTGCCAGCAGCCAAGGAAGCGGGAGCCAGGAGACCCAGTACTTC. Amino acid sequence: CASSQGSGSQETQYF.

The chain combines TRBV12-3 or TRBV12-4 with TRBJ1-2; unclear D gene. This CDR3 has 13 residues. V was shortened by 5 bases and J by 4 bases, with 11 bases between the two germline ends. For the CDR3, the DNA is TGTGCCAGCAGTCCTGACACGGCCTATGGCTACACCTTC. As protein: CASSPDTAYGYTF.

The genes are TRBV6-6 and TRBJ1-5; D remains unclear. The germline V and J ends were trimmed by 2 bases and 3 bases, with 8 bases remaining between them. There are 14 residues in the CDR3. CDR1 and CDR2 (germline): MNHNY, SVGAGI (reference sequence). CDR3 in amino acids: CASSYEPANQPQHF. CDR3 sequence (DNA): TGTGCCAGCAGTTACGAGCCAGCCAATCAGCCCCAGCATTTT.